These 29 T cell receptor beta chains were all obtained from the same sample, sequenced in a study of OX40 agonist ivuxolimab in advanced cancers. Measured with immunoSEQ multiplex PCR; TCRdb has only the in-frame clones, and not every one. This table holds about 100,000 clones, 80% to 90% found once. The sample here was CD4+ or CD8+ T cells sorted from blood, taken in a trial of the OX40 agonist ivuxolimab. These receptors were collected from an adult with an advanced solid tumor such as melanoma, head and neck, liver or kidney cancer.

This clone was seen a single time. The gene calls are TRBV9 and TRBJ2-7, with D possibly matching TRBD1 (6 bases). Germline V gene data show CDR1 as SGDLS and CDR2 as YYNGEE. The CDR3 length is 15 residues. V was cut by 0 bases and J by 3 bases, with 13 bases left in between. CDR3 DNA sequence: TGTGCCAGCAGCGTAGTAACAGGGCGTCACTACGAGCAGTACTTC. Translated: CASSVVTGRHYEQYF. Combining the CDR3 with reference TRBV9 and TRBJ2-7 gives the whole variable domain DSGVTQTPKHLITATGQRVTLRCSPRSGDLSVYWYQQSLDQGLQFLIQYYNGEERAKGNILERFSAQQFPDLHSELNLSSLELGDSALYFCASSVVTGRHYEQYFGPGTRLTVT.

V and J are TRBV10-3 and TRBJ1-5; 7 bases match TRBD1. The CDR3 length is 15 residues. Germline V lookup: CDR1 ENHRY, CDR2 SYGVKD. V shed 2 bases and J 2 bases; nucleotides not matched to a gene: 3. This CDR3 reads CAISEDRVGNQPQHF. The DNA of the CDR3 is TGTGCCATCAGTGAGGACAGGGTGGGCAATCAGCCCCAGCATTTT.

The chain links TRBV18 to TRBJ1-2; weak D call: TRBD1 (6 bases). CDR3 length: 15 amino acids. In germline, CDR1 is KGHSH, CDR2 LQKENI. V dropped 5 bases and J dropped 4 bases, with 17 bases sitting between them. The CDR3 region is CASSAGQSSLYGYTF. DNA for the CDR3: TGTGCCAGCTCAGCAGGACAGTCCTCCCTCTATGGCTACACCTTC.

This clone was found a few times. The gene calls are TRBV14 and TRBJ1-6; D not certain. From germline, CDR1 is SGHDN and CDR2 FVKESK. CDR3 size: 13 residues. The ends were cut back, 1 base at V and 14 bases at J, with 12 bases in the middle. The CDR3 sequence is CASSQVAGVTLHF. Written as DNA, the CDR3 is TGTGCCAGCAGCCAAGTTGCCGGGGTAACCCTCCACTTT.

The gene calls are TRBV27 and TRBJ2-1, with 8 bases that match TRBD1. CDR1 and CDR2 from the germline V gene are MNHEY and SMNVEV (reference sequence). This CDR3 is built from 16 residues. V trimming: 1 base; J trimming: 0 bases; junction bases outside the gene matches: 2. The CDR3 DNA sequence: TGTGCCAGCAGTTTATTTGGGACAGGCTCCTACAATGAGCAGTTCTTC. Protein product: CASSLFGTGSYNEQFF.

The V call is TRBV13, the J call TRBJ2-2; weak D call: TRBD2 (5 bases). CDR3 length: 15 amino acids. V was clipped by 8 bases and J by 2 bases, with 15 bases between them. Germline-derived CDR1 and CDR2 are PRHDT and FYEKMQ (reference sequence). CDR3 DNA: TGTGCCAGCGAGAACTCGGGGTCAAACACCGGGGAGCTGTTTTTT. Residues: CASENSGSNTGELFF. The entire variable domain, with the rest obtained from reference TRBV13 and TRBJ2-2, is as follows: AAGVIQSPRHLIKEKRETATLKCYPIPRHDTVYWYQQGPGQDPQFLISFYEKMQSDKGSIPDRFSAQQFSDYHSELNMSSLELGDSALYFCASENSGSNTGELFFGEGSRLTVL.

The chain combines TRBV7-2 with TRBJ1-5; D possibly corresponds to TRBD1 (6 bases). The CDR3 runs 15 residues. In germline, CDR1 is SGHTA, CDR2 FQGNSA. The V and J ends lost 2 bases and 7 bases respectively, with 15 bases between them. The CDR3 reads CASSLQQGLRQPQHF. The CDR3 DNA sequence: TGTGCCAGCAGCTTACAACAGGGTCTACGACAGCCCCAGCATTTT.

The chain is built from TRBV7-6 and TRBJ1-5, with no clear D. CDR3 length: 14 residues. The ends were cut back, 5 bases at V and 4 bases at J, with 12 bases in the middle. Germline CDR1 reads SGHVS; CDR2 reads FNYEAQ. Here the CDR3 DNA reads TGTGCCAGCAGCCCAGTAGAGGCTAATCAGCCCCAGCATTTT. Protein: CASSPVEANQPQHF.

With respect to this clone: Other DNA sequences within the sample encode an identical CDR3. This CDR3 is CASSFAGYGYTF. The CDR3 nucleotides read TGTGCCAGCAGTTTTGCAGGGTATGGCTACACCTTC. The chain recombines TRBV28 with TRBJ1-2; D might be TRBD1 (5 bases). Germline V gene lookup returns CDR1 MDHEN and CDR2 SYDVKM. The CDR3 length is 12 residues. Trimming removed 3 bases from V and 5 bases from J, with 7 bases in between.

A few counts support this clone. The chain is built from TRBV7-2 and TRBJ2-7; D gene unclear. V lost 0 bases and J 5 bases, leaving 8 bases between the germline ends. The CDR3 contains 13 residues. In germline, CDR1 is SGHTA, CDR2 FQGNSA. In nucleotides, the CDR3 is TGTGCCAGCAGCTTAGCAGGAGAGGACGAGCAGTACTTC. It is translated as CASSLAGEDEQYF.

This chain joins TRBV28 and TRBJ1-2; D remains unclear. The germline CDR1 and CDR2 sequences are MDHEN and SYDVKM. Trimming cost V 3 bases and J 4 bases, with 27 bases left between them. CDR3 length: 19 residues. CDR3 DNA sequence: TGTGCCAGCAGTTTTGGCCGCAGAAGCTACTTGGGTAAGGGCTATGGCTACACCTTC. Its translation is CASSFGRRSYLGKGYGYTF.

The chain is built from TRBV2 and TRBJ1-1, with D hard to call. The CDR3 length is 13 residues. The V end lost 7 bases, the J end lost 2 bases, and 11 bases lay between the germline ends. CDR1 and CDR2 (germline): SNHLY, FYNNEI. In DNA form, the CDR3 reads TGTGCCAGCACTGACGGATACAACACTGAAGCTTTCTTT. Translating it yields CASTDGYNTEAFF.

V usage is TRBV4-3 and J usage is TRBJ1-2; D is unclear. This CDR3 has 15 residues. The V gene lost 0 bases and the J gene lost 2 bases, with 10 bases spanning the gap. Germline CDR1 reads LGHNA; CDR2 reads YSLEER. CDR3 residues: CASSQEVRRNYGYTF. The CDR3 nucleotides are TGCGCCAGCAGCCAAGAAGTCCGCCGCAACTATGGCTACACCTTC.

As for this clone: The sample contains more than one DNA sequence encoding this CDR3. The chain combines TRBV30 with TRBJ2-7, with D unclear. The V end was cut by 0 bases, the J end by 4 bases, with 4 bases between. Germline-derived CDR1 and CDR2 are GTSNPN and SVGIG (reference sequence). The CDR3 is 11 residues long. Here the CDR3 reads CAWSVRYEQYF. The CDR3 DNA sequence: TGTGCCTGGAGTGTACGGTACGAGCAGTACTTC.

This clone has only one observation. V and J are TRBV5-1 and TRBJ2-1; the D is unclear. Germline-derived CDR1 and CDR2 are SGHRS and YFSETQ. V lost 0 bases and J 8 bases, leaving 12 bases between the germline ends. The CDR3 runs 14 residues. The CDR3 nucleotides read TGCGCCAGCAGCTTGGGACCCGCGAGCGATGAGCAGTTCTTC. Its protein is CASSLGPASDEQFF.

The genes are TRBV28 and TRBJ1-2, with TRBD1 identical over 7 bases. CDR1 MDHEN and CDR2 SYDVKM come from the germline V gene. The V segment lost 4 bases and the J segment 4 bases; nucleotides outside the gene matches: 6. This CDR3 is 14 amino acids long. The CDR3 bases are TGTGCCAGCAGTTCCAGGGGGTCGAGCTATGGCTACACCTTC. Protein sequence: CASSSRGSSYGYTF.

This chain uses TRBV19 with TRBJ2-7; D may match TRBD1 or TRBD2 (5 bases each). The germline V and J ends were trimmed by 6 bases and 3 bases, with 12 bases remaining between them. Germline V gene data show CDR1 as LNHDA and CDR2 as SQIVND (reference sequence). The CDR3 is 13 amino acids. The CDR3 DNA is TGTGCCAGTAGAGGGACGGCCAACTACGAGCAGTACTTC. Residues: CASRGTANYEQYF.

The chain joins TRBV10-3 to TRBJ2-2; no firm D call. The CDR3 consists of 13 residues. The V gene's germline CDR1 is ENHRY and CDR2 SYGVKD. The V end lost 8 bases, the J end lost 2 bases, and 9 bases lay between the germline ends. CDR3 sequence (DNA): TGTGCCATCTCTGGGTTTAACACCGGGGAGCTGTTTTTT. It codes for CAISGFNTGELFF.

J is TRBJ1-1 and V is TRBV5-8, with D hard to call. The CDR3 runs 14 residues. Germline CDR1 is SGHTS and CDR2 is YDEGEE. The V end lost 1 base, the J end lost 0 bases, and 7 bases lay between the germline ends. CDR3 in DNA: TGTGCCAGCAGCTTGACGGCGGTGAACACTGAAGCTTTCTTT. It specifies CASSLTAVNTEAFF.

V usage is TRBV11-3 and J usage is TRBJ1-1; a possible D gene is TRBD1 (6 bases). This CDR3 has 13 amino acids. Germline V lookup: CDR1 SGHNT, CDR2 YENEEA. The V gene lost 4 bases and the J gene lost 5 bases, with 11 bases spanning the gap. The CDR3 protein is CASSSIGGTEAFF. DNA for the CDR3: TGTGCCAGCAGCTCGATAGGGGGAACTGAAGCTTTCTTT.

This chain connects TRBV28 to TRBJ2-7; TRBD1 matches 11 bases. Germline CDR1 and CDR2: MDHEN and SYDVKM. The CDR3 contains 16 residues. Trimming at V came to 7 bases and at J to 0 bases, leaving 8 bases not matched to a gene. In DNA form, the CDR3 reads TGTGCCAGCAATCTGGGGGGACAGGGGGTCTCCTACGAGCAGTACTTC. Translating it yields CASNLGGQGVSYEQYF.

The genes are TRBV5-8 and TRBJ2-1; D uncertain. The CDR3 has 15 residues. Trimming took 0 bases from V and 2 from J, leaving 9 bases between them. From germline, CDR1 is SGHTS and CDR2 YDEGEE. CDR3 coding DNA: TGTGCCAGCAGCTTGGAGGCAGGCCCCTACAATGAGCAGTTCTTC. Translating it yields CASSLEAGPYNEQFF.

The genes are TRBV2 and TRBJ1-5; 7 bases align to TRBD1. The CDR3 is 13 amino acids. The V gene's germline CDR1 is SNHLY and CDR2 FYNNEI. V lost 8 bases, J lost 2 bases, and 3 bases stayed unmatched. CDR3 sequence: CASGGQGNQPQHF. CDR3 nucleotides: TGTGCCAGCGGAGGACAGGGCAATCAGCCCCAGCATTTT.

For the CDR3, the DNA is TGTGCCAGCAGGACTACATCCCCCTTAAATTCACCCCTCCACTTT. This codes for CASRTTSPLNSPLHF. The chain couples TRBV6-1 to TRBJ1-6; D is unresolved. Germline V lookup: CDR1 MNHNS, CDR2 SASEGT. V shed 6 bases and J shed 7 bases, with 16 bases lying between them. This CDR3 has 15 amino acids.

This chain links TRBV30 with TRBJ2-5; a weak D match, TRBD1 (6 bases). Per germline, CDR1 GTSNPN and CDR2 SVGIG (reference sequence). This CDR3 has 13 residues. Trimming removed 4 bases from V and 4 bases from J, with 13 bases in between. CDR3 sequence reads: CAWTQGEGETQYF. CDR3 coding DNA: TGTGCCTGGACACAGGGAGAGGGAGAGACCCAGTACTTC.

In nucleotides, the CDR3 is TGTGCCAGCAGTCCACTGACAAGAAACCGAGAGCAGTACTTC. Translation gives CASSPLTRNREQYF. This chain connects TRBV27 to TRBJ2-7, with unresolved D. Trimming stripped 5 bases from V and 7 bases from J, with 18 bases between. This CDR3 comprises 14 residues. Germline V CDR1 and CDR2: MNHEY, SMNVEV (reference sequence).

This sequence joins TRBV6-1 and TRBJ2-1; a possible D gene is TRBD2 (5 bases). The V gene's germline CDR1 is MNHNS and CDR2 SASEGT. The CDR3 contains 15 residues. Trimming shortened V by 8 bases and J by 4 bases, and 18 bases separated the two germline ends. The CDR3 is CASLIRGKPYNEQFF. The CDR3 nucleotides are TGTGCCAGCCTAATCCGGGGAAAGCCGTACAATGAGCAGTTCTTC.

This chain connects TRBV7-7 to TRBJ2-5; 14 bases fit TRBD2. The V gene end was trimmed by 2 bases and the J gene end by 2 bases; junction bases not matched to a gene: 4. This CDR3 spans 17 amino acids. Looked up from germline, CDR1 is SSHAT and CDR2 is FNYEAQ (reference sequence). DNA for the CDR3: TGTGCCAGCAGCTTACTAGGACTAGCGGGGGGACAAGAGACCCAGTACTTC. It translates to CASSLLGLAGGQETQYF.

This sequence joins TRBV4-3 and TRBJ1-2; the D gene is possibly TRBD1 (6 bases). CDR3 size: 15 residues. Germline assignment: CDR1 LGHNA and CDR2 YSLEER. Trimming removed 3 bases from V and 2 bases from J, with 13 bases in between. The CDR3 here is CASSQTSGDNYGYTF. The DNA of the CDR3 is TGCGCCAGCAGCCAGACGTCAGGGGACAACTATGGCTACACCTTC.